This T cell receptor beta chain was observed in a study of T-cell reconstitution after alpha-beta-depleted transplantation in children. This sample's TCRbeta library carried unique molecular identifier barcodes. TCRdb redid the calling of the PCR reads with MiXCR, one entry per CDR3 protein. The sample gives 140,000 or so distinct CDR3 sequences, roughly 8.8% of which show up once; around a sixth is in the top ten. Study results and caveats: Newly produced T cells mostly accounted for T-cell counts and diversity one year post-transplant. Reportedly, alpha-beta T cells present about two months post-transplant originated from several hundred expanded clones of graft origin.

V shed 7 bases and J shed 5 bases, with 20 bases lying between them. There are 15 residues in the CDR3. The germline V gene encodes CDR1 MDHEN and CDR2 SYDVKM. In this sample, this clonotype turned up many times. The antigen remains undetermined. The V gene is TRBV28, the J gene TRBJ1-2; D is perhaps TRBD1 (6 bases). The receptor's source is a female patient aged 2-15 years who had a stem cell transplant for congenital amegakaryocytic thrombocytopenia, so the T cells may come from the graft donor. Here the sequenced sample was PBMCs, mostly from graft donor cells, taken 180 days after TCRalphabeta/CD19-depleted stem cell transplant. The DNA for the CDR3 is TGTGCCAGCACTTGGGCGCCGGGACATTCTTATGGCTACACCTTC. Translation gives CASTWAPGHSYGYTF.